This entry concerns a single T cell receptor beta chain. Its antigen is undetermined. This sample is drawn from a study of T cell responses to AZD1222 COVID-19 vaccine. Assay: immunoSEQ multiplex PCR; the TCRdb copy retains only in-frame clones and omits some. The top ten hold roughly 11% of the sample, which has fewer than 200,000 clones, about 91% seen once. This CDR3 region has 15 residues. CDR1 is SGHAT, CDR2 FQDESV, per germline (reference sequence). V was clipped by 5 bases and J by 4 bases, with 17 bases between them. Pooling covered second doses at about 4 or about 12 weeks. Overall study results and limits: Per reports, nearly half of all spike-specific TCRs target regions that are unmutated in variants.

The sequence derives from an adult who received the AZD1222 COVID-19 vaccine. The sample consisted of peripheral blood, taken 28 days after the second AZD1222 dose. The genes are TRBV11-1 and TRBJ2-5, with D maybe TRBD2 (7 bases). The CDR3 is CASSPRSGGRETQYF. CDR3 DNA: TGTGCCAGCAGCCCCCGCTCGGGGGGCAGAGAGACCCAGTACTTC. Based on the CDR3 plus reference TRBV11-1 and TRBJ2-5, the full variable domain is EAEVAQSPRYKITEKSQAVAFWCDPISGHATLYWYRQILGQGPELLVQFQDESVVDDSQLPKDRFSAERLKGVDSTLKIQPAELGDSAMYLCASSPRSGGRETQYFGPGTRLLVL.